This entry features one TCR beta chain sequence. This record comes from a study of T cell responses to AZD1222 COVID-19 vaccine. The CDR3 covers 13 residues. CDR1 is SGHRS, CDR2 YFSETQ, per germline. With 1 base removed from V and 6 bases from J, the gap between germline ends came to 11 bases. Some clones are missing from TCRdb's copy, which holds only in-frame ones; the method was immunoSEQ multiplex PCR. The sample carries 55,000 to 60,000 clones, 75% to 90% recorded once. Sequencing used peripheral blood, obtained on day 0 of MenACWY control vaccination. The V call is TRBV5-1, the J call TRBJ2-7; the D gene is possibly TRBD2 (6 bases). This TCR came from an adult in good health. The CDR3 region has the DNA TGCGCCAGCAGCTTGTGGCTGGAGGGCGAGCAGTACTTC. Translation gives CASSLWLEGEQYF.